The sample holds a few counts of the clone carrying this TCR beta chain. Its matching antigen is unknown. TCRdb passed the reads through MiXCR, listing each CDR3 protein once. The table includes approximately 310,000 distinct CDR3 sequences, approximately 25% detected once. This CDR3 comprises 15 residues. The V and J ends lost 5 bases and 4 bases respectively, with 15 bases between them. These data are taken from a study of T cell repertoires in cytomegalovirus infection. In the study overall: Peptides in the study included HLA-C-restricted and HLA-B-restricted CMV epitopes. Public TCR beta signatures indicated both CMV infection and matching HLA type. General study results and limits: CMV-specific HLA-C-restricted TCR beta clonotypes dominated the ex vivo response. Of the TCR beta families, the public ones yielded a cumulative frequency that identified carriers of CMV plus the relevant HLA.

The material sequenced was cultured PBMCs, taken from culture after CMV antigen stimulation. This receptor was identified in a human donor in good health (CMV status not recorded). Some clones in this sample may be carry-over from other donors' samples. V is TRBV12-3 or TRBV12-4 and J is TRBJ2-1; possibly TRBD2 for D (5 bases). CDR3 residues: CASSLKGLLYNEQFF. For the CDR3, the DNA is TGTGCCAGCAGTCTGAAAGGACTCCTTTACAATGAGCAGTTCTTC.